The clone carrying this TCR beta chain was counted a few times. Its cognate antigen is unknown. The CDR3 regions of TCR beta were amplified from RNA transcripts. Researchers ran a first-round RT-PCR on the TCR CDR3 using the HTBI primer set. TCRdb re-called the multiplex PCR reads through MiXCR, storing one row per CDR3 protein. The sample yields more than 500,000 distinct CDR3 sequences, 16% seen once. This sample stems from a study of T cells in Graves' hyperthyroidism and ophthalmopathy. The definition of stable Graves' hyperthyroidism was no ophthalmopathy progression within 18 months. Hyperthyroidism had been newly diagnosed in patients aged 18 to 65, and its duration was under 2 months. Findings of the study overall: Median prediction lead before ophthalmopathy onset was roughly 6 months with the model.

Germline CDR1 GTSNPN, CDR2 SVGIG (reference sequence). J was trimmed by 6 bases and V by 2 bases; bases with no gene match: 7. The CDR3 consists of 13 residues. This chain joins TRBV30 and TRBJ2-7; 7 positions agree with TRBD1. The sample consisted of blood. The receptor comes from a woman in her 30s with Graves' hyperthyroidism. CDR3 amino acids: CAWSTGAQGEQYF. Written as DNA, the CDR3 is TGTGCCTGGAGTACAGGGGCGCAGGGCGAGCAGTACTTC.